Sequencing of this T cell receptor beta chain was carried out in a study of human T cells and chemical hapten exposure. Background on the study: Weekly diphenylcyclopropenone doses were given to patients' scalps across the roughly 24-week study. The variation in per-sample TCR yields arose mainly from small differences in pooled library volumes.

Time point here: patch test 2, 6 weeks after DPC sensitization. Treatment given: therapeutic diphenylcyclopropenone sensitization with weekly scalp DPC. This CDR3 comprises 16 residues. The V end was cut by 5 bases, the J end by 0 bases, with 16 bases between. CDR1 SGHAT and CDR2 FQNNGV come from the germline V gene. TCRdb re-called the RACE reads with MiXCR, one entry per CDR3 protein. The repertoire holds tens of thousands of distinct CDR3 sequences, approximately 6.6% seen once, with under 1.5% in the top ten. The chain couples TRBV11-2 to TRBJ1-1; weak D call: TRBD1 (6 bases). This receptor was taken from a woman aged 30 to 39 with alopecia areata. Some clones in this sample may be carry-over from other donors' samples. The sample in question was whole blood, obtained in connection with sensitization to the hapten diphenylcyclopropenone (DPC). The CDR3 nucleotides are TGTGCCAGCAGCCACGGGGGCCTTAACATGAACACTGAAGCTTTCTTT. Its translation is CASSHGGLNMNTEAFF.